This TCR beta chain was recorded in a study of blood T cell repertoires in COVID-19. Across the study: COVID-19 samples, acute and convalescent, were from the United States, Italy and Spain. Sample material is recorded as cDNA or gDNA derived from T cells, B-cell-depleted T cells, or PBMCs.

Trimming left V 3 bases short and J 5 bases short, with 17 bases between. Germline V CDR1 and CDR2: LGHDT, YNNKEL (reference sequence). CDR3 length: 15 residues. Libraries were prepared by immunoSEQ multiplex PCR; TCRdb keeps only in-frame clonotypes and omits some of them. Seen here are some 97,000 clones, approximately 91% observed once, and the top ten hold 2% to 2.5%. This receptor was identified in a man aged 45-65 years with active COVID-19. What was sequenced was peripheral blood. V is TRBV3-1 (or the pseudogene TRBV3-2) and J is TRBJ2-7, with D tentatively TRBD2 (5 bases). This CDR3 reads CASSHHGRTGNEQYF. As DNA, the CDR3 is TGTGCCAGCAGCCACCATGGACGGACCGGGAACGAGCAGTACTTC.